The following is a T cell receptor (beta chain) sequence with its context. Its antigen is still unknown. This specimen comes from a study of siplizumab effects on memory and regulatory T cells. Study-wide points: A minor share of alloreactive clones matched unstimulated subsets.

Sequencing used immunoSEQ multiplex PCR; TCRdb keeps in-frame clones, though not all of them. The sample includes 100,000 or so clones, roughly 94% of them seen just once. The sequence came from a human donor in good health. What was sequenced was non-Treg CD4+ T cells sorted from blood.

CDR3 sequence (DNA): TGTGCCAGCAGCTTAACGGGCGGACTTGATTCCTACGAGCAGTACTTC. Residues: CASSLTGGLDSYEQYF. The chain recombines TRBV11-3 with TRBJ2-7; possibly TRBD2 for D (5 bases). In germline, CDR1 is SGHNT, CDR2 YENEEA. V dropped 2 bases and J dropped 1 base, with 15 bases sitting between them. The CDR3 loop spans 16 amino acids.